The TCR beta chain under discussion was sequenced for a study of blood T cell repertoires in COVID-19. Authors' processing steps: How many nucleated cells were present was estimated from reference gene primer amplification. Produced via immunoSEQ multiplex PCR; TCRdb's table is partial and in-frame only. V, J and clone size are those of that table, while D and trimming were read from the DNA. The data contain roughly 180,000 clones, around 79% of them seen just once; the ten biggest clones take up about 18%. The receptor comes from a man aged 55 to 69 with active or convalescent COVID-19. Material: peripheral blood.

The CDR3 region is CASSRNRGGGAFF. For the CDR3, the DNA is TGTGCCAGCAGCCGCAACAGGGGAGGAGGAGCTTTCTTT. The chain recombines TRBV3-1 (or the pseudogene TRBV3-2) with TRBJ1-1, with 7 bases fitting TRBD1. Trimming took 4 bases from V and 10 from J; bases not matched to a gene: 9. The CDR3 consists of 13 residues. Looked up from germline, CDR1 is LGHDT and CDR2 is YNNKEL (reference sequence).